These 17 T cell receptor beta chains were all obtained from the same sample, sequenced in a study of T cell changes during pregnancy in multiple sclerosis. Using immunoSEQ multiplex PCR, the repertoire was profiled, and TCRdb retains in-frame clones only, with some absent. The data contain 30,000 to 40,000 clones, around 89% of them seen just once; the ten biggest clones take up 0.57%. Sequencing used CD4+ T cells from peripheral blood mononuclear cells, obtained in the second trimester of pregnancy. These TCRs come from a female donor with multiple sclerosis, enrolled in a pregnancy study.

The V and J genes are TRBV14 and TRBJ2-7; 9 bases align to TRBD1. V lost 4 bases to trimming and J lost 3 bases; unmatched junction nucleotides: 7. The CDR3 runs 15 residues. Germline CDR1 SGHDN, CDR2 FVKESK. The CDR3 protein is CASSRPGTGNYEQYF. Here the CDR3 DNA reads TGTGCCAGCAGCCGACCCGGGACAGGGAACTACGAGCAGTACTTC.

The J gene is TRBJ1-1, the V gene TRBV15, with 9 bases aligning to TRBD1. Germline lookup yields CDR1 LNHNV and CDR2 YYDKDF (reference sequence). The CDR3 sequence is 15 residues long. The V segment lost 5 bases and the J segment 4 bases; nucleotides outside the gene matches: 8. The CDR3 DNA sequence: TGTGCCACCAGCCCCTTGGACAGGGGTTCCACTGAAGCTTTCTTT. Its protein product is CATSPLDRGSTEAFF.

This clone appeared a single time. The rearrangement links TRBV5-1 to TRBJ2-6, with 12 bases matching TRBD2. Germline-derived CDR1 and CDR2 are SGHRS and YFSETQ. The CDR3 is made up of 18 amino acids. The V segment lost 4 bases and the J segment 4 bases; nucleotides outside the gene matches: 9. CDR3 in amino acids: CASSPGLAGASGANVLTF. The CDR3 DNA reads TGCGCCAGCAGCCCGGGACTAGCGGGTGCGAGCGGGGCCAACGTCCTGACTTTC.

The rearrangement uses TRBV7-3 and TRBJ2-1; 10 bases are a match to TRBD2. The CDR3 has 18 residues. The V segment lost 1 base and the J segment 4 bases; nucleotides outside the gene matches: 10. Germline V gene data show CDR1 as SGHTA and CDR2 as FQGTGA. This CDR3 reads CASSLIGPTSGPYNEQFF. CDR3 sequence (DNA): TGTGCCAGCAGCTTAATCGGCCCGACTAGCGGGCCTTACAATGAGCAGTTCTTC.

The chain is built from TRBV5-1 and TRBJ2-5; 8 nucleotides align to TRBD2. CDR3 length equals 15 residues. Germline V gene lookup returns CDR1 SGHRS and CDR2 YFSETQ. Trimming at V came to 5 bases and at J to 5 bases, leaving 11 bases not matched to a gene. The CDR3, as DNA: TGCGCCAGCAGTTTAGGAGCGGGAGTCGGGGAGACCCAGTACTTC. It yields the protein CASSLGAGVGETQYF.

The gene calls are TRBV5-4 and TRBJ1-2; 8 bases match TRBD1. The germline CDR1 and CDR2 sequences are SGHNT and YYREEE (reference sequence). V trimming: 5 bases; J trimming: 6 bases; junction bases outside the gene matches: 12. This CDR3 comprises 15 residues. CDR3 region: CASRPRDRLRHGYTF. The CDR3, as DNA: TGTGCCAGCAGACCCCGGGACAGGCTGCGACATGGCTACACCTTC.

This chain joins TRBV11-3 and TRBJ2-7; D perhaps matches TRBD1 (5 bases). Germline CDR1 is SGHNT and CDR2 is YENEEA. V lost 1 base and J lost 2, with 21 bases in between. This CDR3 contains 18 residues. The CDR3 reads CASSLAPSTANFPYEQYF. The CDR3 DNA is TGTGCCAGCAGCTTAGCACCCTCGACAGCGAACTTCCCCTACGAGCAGTACTTC.

This chain uses TRBV4-2 with TRBJ2-7, with 8 bases identical to TRBD1. The CDR3 contains 17 residues. The germline V gene has CDR1 LGHNA and CDR2 YNFKEQ. V shed 5 bases and J 0 bases; nucleotides not matched to a gene: 12. The CDR3 bases are TGTGCCAGCAGCTTTCAGGGGGCAAGCCTTCACTCCTACGAGCAGTACTTC. Translating gives CASSFQGASLHSYEQYF.

This chain links TRBV28 with TRBJ2-2, with D maybe TRBD2 (5 bases). CDR3 length: 14 residues. Germline V gene data show CDR1 as MDHEN and CDR2 as SYDVKM. V was pared by 6 bases and J by 9 bases, with 17 bases between. The DNA of the CDR3 is TGTGCCAGCAGCCTAGAGAGGGTAGGGCGGGAGCTGTTTTTT. As protein: CASSLERVGRELFF.

The V gene is TRBV5-8, the J gene TRBJ1-1, with 7 bases fitting TRBD1. The germline V gene has CDR1 SGHTS and CDR2 YDEGEE. This CDR3 comprises 14 residues. Trimming at V came to 2 bases and at J to 6 bases, leaving 7 bases not matched to a gene. For the CDR3, the DNA is TGTGCCAGCAGCTTTTTAGGGGGCCGAGCTGAAGCTTTCTTT. It specifies CASSFLGGRAEAFF.

The chain joins TRBV9 to TRBJ1-1; the D is unclear. Germline V CDR1 and CDR2: SGDLS, YYNGEE. Between the trimmed V and J ends, which lost 2 bases and 7 bases, there was a span of 15 bases. This CDR3 spans 14 amino acids. The CDR3 spells CASSVGTGGSEAFF. DNA for the CDR3: TGTGCCAGCAGCGTCGGAACCGGAGGCAGTGAAGCTTTCTTT. The variable domain in full, completed from reference TRBV9 and TRBJ1-1, reads DSGVTQTPKHLITATGQRVTLRCSPRSGDLSVYWYQQSLDQGLQFLIQYYNGEERAKGNILERFSAQQFPDLHSELNLSSLELGDSALYFCASSVGTGGSEAFFGQGTRLTVV.

A remark on this clone: This sample also contains other DNA sequences that code for the same CDR3. This chain connects TRBV29-1 to TRBJ2-6; D is ambiguous. Germline V CDR1 and CDR2: SQVTM, ANQGSEA. This CDR3 region has 12 residues. V was clipped by 3 bases and J by 3 bases, with 3 bases between them. CDR3 sequence: CSVDSGANVLTF. In DNA form, the CDR3 reads TGCAGCGTTGACAGTGGGGCCAACGTCCTGACTTTC.

The chain couples TRBV4-3 to TRBJ2-1, with TRBD2 matching over 12 bases. V gave up 0 bases and J gave up 8 bases; unmatched junction bases: 8. CDR3 length equals 17 residues. Germline CDR1 LGHNA, CDR2 YSLEER. In nucleotides, the CDR3 is TGCGCCAGCAGCCAAGATCTAGCGGGAGGGCTGGGGGATGAGCAGTTCTTC. Protein sequence: CASSQDLAGGLGDEQFF.

The CDR3 sequence: CAHSQPADQMELFF. CDR3 coding DNA: TGTGCCCATAGTCAACCGGCGGATCAGATGGAGCTGTTTTTT. The chain combines TRBV6-1 with TRBJ2-2, with unresolved D. Germline-derived CDR1 and CDR2 are MNHNS and SASEGT. Trimming shortened V by 11 bases and J by 10 bases, and 23 bases separated the two germline ends. The CDR3 is 14 residues long.

This sequence joins TRBV7-2 and TRBJ1-1, with a possible D match to TRBD1 (6 bases). CDR1 and CDR2 (germline): SGHTA, FQGNSA. V was clipped by 3 bases and J by 8 bases, with 10 bases between them. The CDR3 covers 12 residues. CDR3 DNA sequence: TGTGCCAGCAGCTTCTTGGACAGCGAAGCTTTCTTT. Protein product: CASSFLDSEAFF.

CDR3 nucleotide sequence: TGTGCCAGCAGCCATAGGGTACAGGGGCCCGATACGCAGTATTTT. Its protein product is CASSHRVQGPDTQYF. The chain is built from TRBV7-8 and TRBJ2-3, with TRBD1 matching 7 bases. The CDR3 sequence is 15 residues long. The V gene end was trimmed by 5 bases and the J gene end by 6 bases; junction bases not matched to a gene: 11. Germline V gene lookup returns CDR1 SGHVS and CDR2 FQNEAQ.

The CDR3 DNA reads as TGTGCCAGCTCACCCGTTCATCTAGCGGGAAGATCGAACACCGGGGAGCTGTTTTTT. It codes for CASSPVHLAGRSNTGELFF. This chain connects TRBV18 to TRBJ2-2; TRBD2 aligns across 9 bases. Germline V lookup: CDR1 KGHSH, CDR2 LQKENI. This CDR3 has 19 amino acids. With 3 bases clipped from V and 0 bases from J, the junction kept 11 bases outside the gene matches.